The 20 T cell receptor beta chains reported below all come from one sample, sequenced in a study of kidney transplant recipient with SARS-CoV-2 infection. TCRdb reprocessed the reads via MiXCR and lists one record per CDR3 protein. The sample records fewer than 250,000 distinct CDR3 sequences, less than 35% being singletons. The sample consisted of a blood sample, taken at baseline and between days 110 and 120 from a kidney transplant recipient. Every receptor here comes from a male patient in his thirties who had COVID-19 and was a kidney transplant recipient. The T cells may partly be graft donor cells.

As concerns this clonotype: One base away lies a much larger clone, so this may be a sequencing read error. The chain is built from TRBV3-1 and TRBJ1-1; D not certain. Per germline, CDR1 LGHDT and CDR2 YNNKEL (reference sequence). This CDR3 region has 17 residues. The CDR3 is CASSYASPISIRTGAFF. The DNA for the CDR3 is TGTGCCAGCAGCTATGCTTCTCCCATTTCAATTCGCACTGGAGCTTTCTTT.

This clonotype has at least ten counts. J is TRBJ1-1 and V is TRBV21-1; the D segment call TRBD1 is taken from the table without a DNA check. TRBV21-1 is a listed pseudogene. This CDR3 is 17 amino acids long. This CDR3 reads CASSKALQGRLGTEAFF. The CDR3, as DNA: TGTGCCAGCAGCAAAGCGCTACAGGGCAGATTGGGTACTGAAGCTTTCTTT.

Of note for this clonotype: A far larger clone is one nucleotide away, so this likely arose from a read error. The chain recombines TRBV7-9 with TRBJ2-5; D uncertain. The end of the DNA aligns better with TRBJ2-7, so the J call may be wrong. Germline V gives CDR1 SEHNR, CDR2 FQNEAQ (reference sequence). This CDR3 region has 13 residues. The CDR3 is CASSLCDGYEQYF. In DNA form, the CDR3 reads TGTGCCAGCAGCCTATGTGACGGCTACGAGCAGTACTTC.

In this sample, this clonotype turned up many times. CDR3 nucleotides: TGTGCCAGCAGGTTACAGGTACGTGGCACTGAAGCTTTCTTT. Its protein product is CASRLQVRGTEAFF. This sequence joins TRBV28 and TRBJ1-1; a weak D match, TRBD1 (5 bases). Deletions cut 6 bases from V and 4 bases from J, with 15 bases between. This CDR3 contains 14 residues. In germline, CDR1 is MDHEN, CDR2 SYDVKM. The complete variable domain, with remaining parts taken from reference TRBV28 and TRBJ1-1, reads DVKVTQSSRYLVKRTGEKVFLECVQDMDHENMFWYRQDPGLGLRLIYFSYDVKMKEKGDIPEGYSVSREKKERFSLILESASTNQTSMYLCASRLQVRGTEAFFGQGTRLTVV.

This clonotype was observed many times. This sequence joins TRBV15 and TRBJ1-1; 8 nucleotides match TRBD1. This CDR3 comprises 15 residues. The junction had 11 bases not matched to a gene; V was cut back by 9 bases and J by 2 bases. Germline V gene data show CDR1 as LNHNV and CDR2 as YYDKDF (reference sequence). CDR3 nucleotide sequence: TGTGCCACGAGATATGGGCAGGGGGCTAACACTGAAGCTTTCTTT. It specifies CATRYGQGANTEAFF.

Concerning this clonotype: This may arise from a read error, as a much more abundant clone is one base away. The V gene is TRBV6-5, the J gene TRBJ1-4; the D gene is possibly TRBD1 (6 bases). V gave up 7 bases and J gave up 5 bases, with 17 bases separating them. Germline CDR1 is MNHEY and CDR2 is SVGAGI. There are 15 residues in the CDR3. The chain's CDR3 is CASNLSGGRNEKLFF. The CDR3 DNA sequence: TGTGCCAGCAATTTATCGGGGGGCAGAAATGAAAAACTGTTTTTT.

This clonotype was recorded at least ten times. The chain couples TRBV30 to TRBJ1-1; D gene uncertain. Germline CDR1 GTSNPN, CDR2 SVGIG (reference sequence). The CDR3 sequence is 14 residues long. V shed 0 bases and J shed 1 base, with 9 bases lying between them. The CDR3 sequence: CAWSVKTENTEAFF. The CDR3, as DNA: TGTGCCTGGAGTGTGAAAACGGAGAACACTGAAGCTTTCTTT.

About this clonotype: A much larger clone is a single base away; this may be a read error. The chain carries TRBV20-1 and TRBJ2-7; D ambiguous. The V and J ends lost 0 bases and 2 bases respectively, with 11 bases between them. There are 14 residues in the CDR3. The germline CDR1 and CDR2 sequences are DFQATT and SNEGSKA (reference sequence). CDR3 in DNA: TGCAGTGCTAGAGATCTGGTTATTACCTACGAGCAGTACGTC. As protein: CSARDLVITYEQYV.

In regard to this clonotype: This may arise from a read error, as a much more abundant clone is one base away. This chain connects TRBV7-8 to TRBJ2-1; 10 positions agree with TRBD2. Per the germline V gene, CDR1 is SGHVS and CDR2 is FQNEAQ. The CDR3 runs 16 residues. CDR3 in DNA: TGTGCCAGCAGCAGAGGGGGGATAGCGGGAGGCAATGAGCGGTTCTTC. This encodes CASSRGGIAGGNERFF. Combining the CDR3 with reference TRBV7-8 and TRBJ2-1 gives the whole variable domain GAGVSQSPRYKVAKRGQDVALRCDPISGHVSLFWYQQALGQGPEFLTYFQNEAQLDKSGLPSDRFFAERPEGSVSTLKIQRTQQEDSAVYLCASSRGGIAGGNERFFGPGTRLTVL.

This clonotype was observed many times. J is TRBJ2-1 and V is TRBV6-6, with 9 bases aligning to TRBD1. Unmatched junction bases numbered 5, after V lost 5 bases and J lost 3 bases. The germline CDR1 and CDR2 sequences are MNHNY and SVGAGI (reference sequence). The CDR3 spans 15 residues. CDR3 in DNA: TGTGCCAGCAGTCACCCGGGACAGGGCTACAATGAGCAGTTCTTC. Its translation: CASSHPGQGYNEQFF.

To note about this clonotype: This sequence may be a read error, since a much larger clone differs from it by one base. CDR3 nucleotide sequence: TGTGCCAGCGCAGATTCGTACTCAAGAATGACCTATGGCTACACCTTC. It yields the protein CASADSYSRMTYGYTF. The chain links TRBV9 to TRBJ1-2, with D hard to call. Germline CDR1 and CDR2: SGDLS and YYNGEE. There are 16 residues in the CDR3. V lost 7 bases and J 4 bases, leaving 23 bases between the germline ends. The full variable domain, in which reference TRBV9 and TRBJ1-2 provide the parts outside the CDR3, is DSGVTQTPKHLITATGQRVTLRCSPRSGDLSVYWYQQSLDQGLQFLIQYYNGEERAKGNILERFSAQQFPDLHSELNLSSLELGDSALYFCASADSYSRMTYGYTFGSGTRLTVV.

Notes on this clonotype: This could be a read error, since a much larger clone is one nucleotide away. The chain is built from TRBV5-4 and TRBJ2-5, with 8 bases identical to TRBD1. The J call may be incorrect, as the DNA end agrees better with TRBJ2-7. Per the germline V gene, CDR1 is SGHNT and CDR2 is YYREEE (reference sequence). The CDR3 runs 15 residues. CDR3 coding DNA: TGTGCCAGCAGCTACCAGACAGGGGCATCCTACGAGCAGTACTTC. Amino acids: CASSYQTGASYEQYF.

J is TRBJ2-1 and V is TRBV20-1; 8 bases fit TRBD2. Germline values: CDR1 DFQATT, CDR2 SNEGSKA (reference sequence). The CDR3 is made up of 16 amino acids. After removal of 0 bases from V and 10 bases from J, the junction contained 14 bases not matched to a gene. This CDR3 reads CSARDRIAGWVGEQFF. CDR3 DNA: TGCAGTGCTAGAGATCGAATAGCGGGATGGGTCGGGGAGCAGTTCTTC.

This clonotype was detected many times. The chain employs TRBV9 and TRBJ1-6; D may be TRBD1 (5 bases). Trimming removed 3 bases at V and 13 bases at J, with 11 bases between. The V gene's germline CDR1 is SGDLS and CDR2 YYNGEE. The CDR3 runs to 12 residues. The DNA of the CDR3 is TGTGCCAGCAGCGAACCCGGGGGGCCCCTCCACTTT. This encodes CASSEPGGPLHF.

In this sample, this clonotype turned up many times. This chain links TRBV7-9 with TRBJ1-5; the D is unclear. With 3 bases removed from V and 4 bases from J, the gap between germline ends came to 10 bases. The germline gives CDR1 SEHNR, CDR2 FQNEAQ (reference sequence). This CDR3 has 14 amino acids. DNA for the CDR3: TGTGCCAGCAGCTTCGTGGGTGGGAATCAGCCCCAGCATTTT. It encodes CASSFVGGNQPQHF. Supplemented by reference TRBV7-9 and TRBJ1-5, the full variable domain reads DTGVSQNPRHKITKRGQNVTFRCDPISEHNRLYWYRQTLGQGPEFLTYFQNEAQLEKSRLLSDRFSAERPKGSFSTLEIQRTEQGDSAMYLCASSFVGGNQPQHFGDGTRLSIL.

Remarks on this clonotype: Being one base from a much bigger clone, this may be a read error. The chain employs TRBV7-8 and TRBJ1-6, with D tentatively TRBD1 (5 bases). V gave up 1 base and J gave up 6 bases, with 13 bases separating them. Per germline, CDR1 SGHVS and CDR2 FQNEAQ. The CDR3 has 16 amino acids. CDR3 in amino acids: CASSLEGRGVNSPLHF. The CDR3 DNA reads as TGTGCCAGCAGCTTAGAGGGCAGAGGGGTTAATTCACCCCTCCACTTT. Drawing the rest from reference TRBV7-8 and TRBJ1-6, the complete variable domain is GAGVSQSPRYKVAKRGQDVALRCDPISGHVSLFWYQQALGQGPEFLTYFQNEAQLDKSGLPSDRFFAERPEGSVSTLKIQRTQQEDSAVYLCASSLEGRGVNSPLHFGNGTRLTVT.

This clonotype has just one count. The CDR3 carries no conserved terminal phenylalanine or tryptophan, so it likely arises from a read error. This sequence joins TRBV5-5 and TRBJ1-2; D perhaps matches TRBD1 (6 bases). Per the germline V gene, CDR1 is SGHKS and CDR2 is YYEKEE (reference sequence). Trimming took 2 bases from V and 6 from J, leaving 11 bases between them. This CDR3 has 13 residues. CDR3 bases: TGTGCCAGCAGCTTTGAACAGGGCGATGGCTACACCTAC. It codes for CASSFEQGDGYTY.

Ten or more counts support this clonotype. V and J are TRBV7-2 and TRBJ2-7, with D possibly being TRBD1 (5 bases). This CDR3 is 12 amino acids long. Trimming shortened V by 3 bases and J by 3 bases, and 6 bases separated the two germline ends. Germline V CDR1 and CDR2: SGHTA, FQGNSA. CDR3 in amino acids: CASSFQGYEQYF. In DNA form, the CDR3 reads TGTGCCAGCAGCTTTCAGGGCTACGAGCAGTACTTC.

With respect to this clonotype: A far larger clone is only one base removed, so a read error is likely. The CDR3 sequence is CASSLGSSGANALTF. The CDR3 region has the DNA TGTGCCAGCAGCCTGGGCAGCTCTGGGGCCAACGCCCTGACTTTC. This rearrangement joins TRBV6-1 to TRBJ2-6; tentatively, D is TRBD1 (5 bases). Germline-derived CDR1 and CDR2 are MNHNS and SASEGT. The length of the CDR3 is 15 residues.

As concerns this clonotype: A much more abundant neighbour one base away suggests this may be a read error. This chain joins TRBV4-1 and TRBJ1-5; unclear D gene. CDR3 size: 16 residues. Germline lookup yields CDR1 MGHRA and CDR2 YSYEKL. This CDR3 is CAGSQDLMGRNQPQHF. CDR3 in DNA: TGCGCCGGCAGCCAAGATCTCATGGGCCGCAATCAGCCCCAGCATTTT.